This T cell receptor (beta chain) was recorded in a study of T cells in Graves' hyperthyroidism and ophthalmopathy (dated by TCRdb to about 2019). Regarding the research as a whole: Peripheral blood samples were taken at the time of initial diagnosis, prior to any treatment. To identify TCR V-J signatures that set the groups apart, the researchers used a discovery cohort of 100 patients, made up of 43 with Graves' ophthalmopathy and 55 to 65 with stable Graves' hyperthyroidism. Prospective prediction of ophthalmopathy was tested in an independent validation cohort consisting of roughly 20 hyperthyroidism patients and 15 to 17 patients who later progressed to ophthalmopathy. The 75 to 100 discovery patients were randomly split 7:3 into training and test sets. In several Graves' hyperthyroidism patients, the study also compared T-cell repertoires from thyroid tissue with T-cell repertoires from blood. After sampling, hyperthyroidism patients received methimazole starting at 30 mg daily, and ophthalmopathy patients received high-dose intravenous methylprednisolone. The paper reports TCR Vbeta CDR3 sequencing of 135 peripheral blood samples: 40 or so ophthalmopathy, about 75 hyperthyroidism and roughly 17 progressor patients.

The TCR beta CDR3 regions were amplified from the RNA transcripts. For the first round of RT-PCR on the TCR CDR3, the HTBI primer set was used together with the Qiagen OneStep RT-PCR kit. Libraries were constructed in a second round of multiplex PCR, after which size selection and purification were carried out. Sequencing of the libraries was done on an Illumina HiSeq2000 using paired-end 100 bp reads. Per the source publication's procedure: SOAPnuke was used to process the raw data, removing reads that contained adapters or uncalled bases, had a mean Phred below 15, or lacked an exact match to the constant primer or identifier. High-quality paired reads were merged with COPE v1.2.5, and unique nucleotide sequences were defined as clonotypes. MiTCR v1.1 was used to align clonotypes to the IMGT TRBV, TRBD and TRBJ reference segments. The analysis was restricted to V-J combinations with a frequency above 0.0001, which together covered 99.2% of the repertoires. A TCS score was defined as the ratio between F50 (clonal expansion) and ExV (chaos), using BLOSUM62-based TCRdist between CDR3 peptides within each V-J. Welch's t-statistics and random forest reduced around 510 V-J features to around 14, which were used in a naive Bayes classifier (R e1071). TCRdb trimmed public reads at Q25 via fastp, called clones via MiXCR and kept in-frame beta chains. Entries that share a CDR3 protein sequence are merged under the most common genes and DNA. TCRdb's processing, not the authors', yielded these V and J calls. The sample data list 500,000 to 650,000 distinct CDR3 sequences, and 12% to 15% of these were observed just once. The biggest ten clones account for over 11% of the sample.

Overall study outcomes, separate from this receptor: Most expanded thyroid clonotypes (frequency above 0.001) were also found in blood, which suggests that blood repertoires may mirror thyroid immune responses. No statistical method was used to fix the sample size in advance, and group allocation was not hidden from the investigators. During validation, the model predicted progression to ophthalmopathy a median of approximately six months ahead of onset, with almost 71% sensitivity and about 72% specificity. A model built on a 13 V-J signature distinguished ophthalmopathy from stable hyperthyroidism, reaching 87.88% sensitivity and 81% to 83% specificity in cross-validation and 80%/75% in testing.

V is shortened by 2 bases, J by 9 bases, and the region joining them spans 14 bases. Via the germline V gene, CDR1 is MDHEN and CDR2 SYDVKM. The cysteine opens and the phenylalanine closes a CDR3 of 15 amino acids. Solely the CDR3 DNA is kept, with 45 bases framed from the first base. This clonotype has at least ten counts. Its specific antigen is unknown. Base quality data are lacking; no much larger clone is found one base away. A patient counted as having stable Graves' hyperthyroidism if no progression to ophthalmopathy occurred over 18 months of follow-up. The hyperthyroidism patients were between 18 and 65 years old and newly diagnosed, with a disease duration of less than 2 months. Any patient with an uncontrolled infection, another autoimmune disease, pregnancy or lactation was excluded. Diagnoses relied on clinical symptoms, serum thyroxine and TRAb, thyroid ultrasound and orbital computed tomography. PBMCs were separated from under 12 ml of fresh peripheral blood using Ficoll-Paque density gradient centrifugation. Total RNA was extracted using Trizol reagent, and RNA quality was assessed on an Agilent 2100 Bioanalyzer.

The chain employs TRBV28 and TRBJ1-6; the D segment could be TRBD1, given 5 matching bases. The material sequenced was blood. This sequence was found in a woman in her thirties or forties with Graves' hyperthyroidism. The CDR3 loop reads CASSLKGRGFSPLHF. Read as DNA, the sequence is TGTGCCAGCAGTTTAAAGGGAAGGGGTTTTTCACCCCTCCACTTT. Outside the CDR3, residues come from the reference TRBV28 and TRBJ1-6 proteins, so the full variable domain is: DVKVTQSSRYLVKRTGEKVFLECVQDMDHENMFWYRQDPGLGLRLIYFSYDVKMKEKGDIPEGYSVSREKKERFSLILESASTNQTSMYLCASSLKGRGFSPLHFGNGTRLTVT.